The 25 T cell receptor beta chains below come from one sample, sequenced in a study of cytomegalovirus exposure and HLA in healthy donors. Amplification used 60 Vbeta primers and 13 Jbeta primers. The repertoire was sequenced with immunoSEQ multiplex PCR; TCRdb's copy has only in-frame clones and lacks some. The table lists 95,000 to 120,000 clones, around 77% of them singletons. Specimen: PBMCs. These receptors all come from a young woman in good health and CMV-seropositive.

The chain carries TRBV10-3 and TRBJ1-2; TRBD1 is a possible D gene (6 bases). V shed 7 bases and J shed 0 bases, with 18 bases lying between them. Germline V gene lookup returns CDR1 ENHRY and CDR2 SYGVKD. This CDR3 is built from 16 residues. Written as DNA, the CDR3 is TGTGCCATCACCGGGTCAGGGGCGAACGCTAACTATGGCTACACCTTC. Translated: CAITGSGANANYGYTF.

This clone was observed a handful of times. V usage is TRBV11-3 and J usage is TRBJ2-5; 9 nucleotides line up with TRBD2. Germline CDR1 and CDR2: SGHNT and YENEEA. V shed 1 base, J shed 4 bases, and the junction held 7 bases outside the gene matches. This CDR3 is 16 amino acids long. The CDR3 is CASSLGGEREAETQYF. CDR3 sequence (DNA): TGTGCCAGCAGCTTAGGTGGCGAGCGGGAGGCAGAGACCCAGTACTTC.

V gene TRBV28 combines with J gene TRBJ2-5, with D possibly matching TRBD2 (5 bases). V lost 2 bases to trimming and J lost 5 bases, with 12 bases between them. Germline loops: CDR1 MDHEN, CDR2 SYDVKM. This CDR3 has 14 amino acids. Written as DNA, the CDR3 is TGTGCCAGCAGTTTAGCCCCGGGGTTGGAGACCCAGTACTTC. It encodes CASSLAPGLETQYF.

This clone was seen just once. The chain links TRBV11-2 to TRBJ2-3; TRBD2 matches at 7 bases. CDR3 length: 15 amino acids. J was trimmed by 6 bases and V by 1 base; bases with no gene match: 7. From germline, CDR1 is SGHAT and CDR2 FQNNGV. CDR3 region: CASSLGGTIFDTQYF. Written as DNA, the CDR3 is TGTGCCAGCAGCTTAGGCGGGACTATCTTTGATACGCAGTATTTT.

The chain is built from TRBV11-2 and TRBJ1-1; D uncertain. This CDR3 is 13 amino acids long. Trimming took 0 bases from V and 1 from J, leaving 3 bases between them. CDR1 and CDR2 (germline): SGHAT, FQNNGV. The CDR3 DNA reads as TGTGCCAGCAGCTTAGATAGGAACACTGAAGCTTTCTTT. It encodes CASSLDRNTEAFF. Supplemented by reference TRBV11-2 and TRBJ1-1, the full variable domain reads EAGVAQSPRYKIIEKRQSVAFWCNPISGHATLYWYQQILGQGPKLLIQFQNNGVVDDSQLPKDRFSAERLKGVDSTLKIQPAKLEDSAVYLCASSLDRNTEAFFGQGTRLTVV.

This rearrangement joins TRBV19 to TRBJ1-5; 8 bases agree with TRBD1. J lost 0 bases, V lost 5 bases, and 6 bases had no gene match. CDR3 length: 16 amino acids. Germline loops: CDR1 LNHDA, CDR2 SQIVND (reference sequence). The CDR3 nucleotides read TGTGCCAGTAGTCAACAGGGGGGAATTAGCAATCAGCCCCAGCATTTT. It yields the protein CASSQQGGISNQPQHF. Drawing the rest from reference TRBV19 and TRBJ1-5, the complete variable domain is DGGITQSPKYLFRKEGQNVTLSCEQNLNHDAMYWYRQDPGQGLRLIYYSQIVNDFQKGDIAEGYSVSREKKESFPLTVTSAQKNPTAFYLCASSQQGGISNQPQHFGDGTRLSIL.

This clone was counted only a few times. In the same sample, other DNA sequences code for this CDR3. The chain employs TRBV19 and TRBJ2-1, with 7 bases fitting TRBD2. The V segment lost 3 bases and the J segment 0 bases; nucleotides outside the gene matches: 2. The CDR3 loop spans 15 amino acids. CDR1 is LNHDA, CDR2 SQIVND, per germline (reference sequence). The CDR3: CASSMGGSSYNEQFF. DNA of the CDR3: TGTGCCAGTAGTATGGGGGGGAGCTCCTACAATGAGCAGTTCTTC.

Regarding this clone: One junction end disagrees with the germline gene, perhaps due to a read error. CDR3 bases: TGTGCTAGCAGCCAAGGCTGGGCGTCTGAGACCCAGTACTTC. Protein product: CASSQGWASETQYF. The rearrangement links TRBV7-7 to TRBJ2-5; D gene uncertain. The CDR3 length is 14 residues. Germline values: CDR1 SSHAT, CDR2 FNYEAQ (reference sequence). Together with reference TRBV7-7 and TRBJ2-5, the CDR3 gives the full variable domain: GAGVSQSPRYKVTKRGQDVTLRCDPISSHATLYWYQQALGQGPEFLTYFNYEAQPDKSGLPSDRFSAERPEGSISTLTIQRTEQRDSAMYRCASSQGWASETQYFGPGTRLLVL.

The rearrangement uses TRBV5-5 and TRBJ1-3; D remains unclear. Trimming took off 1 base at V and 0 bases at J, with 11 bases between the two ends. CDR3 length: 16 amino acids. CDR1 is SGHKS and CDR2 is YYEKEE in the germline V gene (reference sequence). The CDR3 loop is CASSLSGYVSGNTIYF. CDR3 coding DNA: TGTGCCAGCAGCTTGTCCGGGTATGTCTCTGGAAACACCATATATTTT.

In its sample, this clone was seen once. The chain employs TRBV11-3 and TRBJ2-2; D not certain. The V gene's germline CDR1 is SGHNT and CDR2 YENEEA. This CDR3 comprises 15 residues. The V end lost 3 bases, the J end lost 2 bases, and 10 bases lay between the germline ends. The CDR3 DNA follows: TGTGCCAGCAGCTTTATGGCAATAAACACCGGGGAGCTGTTTTTT. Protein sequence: CASSFMAINTGELFF.

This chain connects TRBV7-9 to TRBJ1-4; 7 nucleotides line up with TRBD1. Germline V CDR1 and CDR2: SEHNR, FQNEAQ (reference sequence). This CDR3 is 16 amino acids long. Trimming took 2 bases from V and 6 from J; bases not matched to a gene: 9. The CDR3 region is CASSLPLTGRDEKLFF. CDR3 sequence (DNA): TGTGCCAGCAGCTTACCCCTGACAGGGAGAGATGAAAAACTGTTTTTT. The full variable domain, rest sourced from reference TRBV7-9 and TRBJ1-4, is DTGVSQNPRHKITKRGQNVTFRCDPISEHNRLYWYRQTLGQGPEFLTYFQNEAQLEKSRLLSDRFSAERPKGSFSTLEIQRTEQGDSAMYLCASSLPLTGRDEKLFFGSGTQLSVL.

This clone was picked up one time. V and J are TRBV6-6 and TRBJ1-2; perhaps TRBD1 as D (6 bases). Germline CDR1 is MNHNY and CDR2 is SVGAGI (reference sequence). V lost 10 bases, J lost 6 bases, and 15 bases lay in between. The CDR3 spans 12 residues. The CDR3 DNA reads TGTGCCACCGACTCTAACAGGGATGGCTACACCTTC. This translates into CATDSNRDGYTF.

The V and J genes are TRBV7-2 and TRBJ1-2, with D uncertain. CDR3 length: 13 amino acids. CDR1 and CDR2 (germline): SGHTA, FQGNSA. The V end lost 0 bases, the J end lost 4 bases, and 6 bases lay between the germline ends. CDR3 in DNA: TGTGCCAGCAGCTTAGCTTCCAGCTATGGCTACACCTTC. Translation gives CASSLASSYGYTF.

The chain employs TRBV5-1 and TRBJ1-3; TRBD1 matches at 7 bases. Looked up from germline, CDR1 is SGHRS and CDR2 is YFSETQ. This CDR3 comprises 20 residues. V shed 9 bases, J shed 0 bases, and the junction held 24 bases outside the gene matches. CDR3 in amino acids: CATDPLRRTGHNFSGNTIYF. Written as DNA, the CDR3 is TGCGCCACGGACCCTCTTCGGCGGACAGGCCATAACTTCTCTGGAAACACCATATATTTT. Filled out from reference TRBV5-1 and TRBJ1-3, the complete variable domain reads KAGVTQTPRYLIKTRGQQVTLSCSPISGHRSVSWYQQTPGQGLQFLFEYFSETQRNKGNFPGRFSGRQFSNSRSEMNVSTLELGDSALYLCATDPLRRTGHNFSGNTIYFGEGSWLTVV.

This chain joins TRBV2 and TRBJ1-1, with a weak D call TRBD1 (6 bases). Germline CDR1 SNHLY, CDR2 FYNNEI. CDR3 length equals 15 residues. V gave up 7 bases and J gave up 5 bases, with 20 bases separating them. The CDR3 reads CASTSGGGAETEAFF. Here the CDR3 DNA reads TGTGCCAGCACCTCCGGTGGGGGGGCAGAGACTGAAGCTTTCTTT. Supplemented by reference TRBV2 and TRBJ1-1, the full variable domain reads EPEVTQTPSHQVTQMGQEVILRCVPISNHLYFYWYRQILGQKVEFLVSFYNNEISEKSEIFDDQFSVERPDGSNFTLKIRSTKLEDSAMYFCASTSGGGAETEAFFGQGTRLTVV.

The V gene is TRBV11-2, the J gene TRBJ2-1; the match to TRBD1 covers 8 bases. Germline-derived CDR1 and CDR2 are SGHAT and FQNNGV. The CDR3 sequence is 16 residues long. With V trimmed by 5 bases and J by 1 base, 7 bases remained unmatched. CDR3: CASSDPGQVSYNEQFF. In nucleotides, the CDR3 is TGTGCCAGCAGCGACCCGGGACAGGTATCCTACAATGAGCAGTTCTTC.

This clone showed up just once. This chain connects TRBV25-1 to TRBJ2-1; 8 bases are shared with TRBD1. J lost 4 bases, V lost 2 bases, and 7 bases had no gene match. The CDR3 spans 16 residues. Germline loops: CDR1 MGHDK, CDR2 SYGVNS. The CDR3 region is CASSEARDRPYNEQFF. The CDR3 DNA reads TGTGCCAGCAGTGAAGCTCGGGACAGGCCTTACAATGAGCAGTTCTTC.

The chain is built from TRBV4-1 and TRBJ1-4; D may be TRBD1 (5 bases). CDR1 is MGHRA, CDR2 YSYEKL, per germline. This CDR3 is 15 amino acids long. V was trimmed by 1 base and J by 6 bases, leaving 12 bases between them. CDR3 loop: CASSQAGREDEKLFF. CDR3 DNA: TGCGCCAGCAGCCAAGCGGGCAGGGAGGATGAAAAACTGTTTTTT.

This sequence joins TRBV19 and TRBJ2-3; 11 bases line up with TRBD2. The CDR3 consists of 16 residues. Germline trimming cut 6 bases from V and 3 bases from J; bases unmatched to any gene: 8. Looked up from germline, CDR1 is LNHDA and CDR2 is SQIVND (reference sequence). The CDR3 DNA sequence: TGTGCCAGTAGAAAACTAGCGGGAGTAGGGACAGATACGCAGTATTTT. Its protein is CASRKLAGVGTDTQYF.

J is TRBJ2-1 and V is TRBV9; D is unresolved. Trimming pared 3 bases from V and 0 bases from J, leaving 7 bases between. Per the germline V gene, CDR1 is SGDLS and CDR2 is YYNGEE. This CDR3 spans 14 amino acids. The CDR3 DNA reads TGTGCCAGCAGCGCGACTGACTCCTACAATGAGCAGTTCTTC. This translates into CASSATDSYNEQFF.

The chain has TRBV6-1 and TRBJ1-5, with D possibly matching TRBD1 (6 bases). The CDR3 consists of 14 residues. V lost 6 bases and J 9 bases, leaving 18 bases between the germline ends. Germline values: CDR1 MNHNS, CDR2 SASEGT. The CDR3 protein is CASRGGQYLGPQHF. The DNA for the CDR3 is TGTGCCAGCAGGGGCGGACAGTACCTGGGGCCCCAGCATTTT.

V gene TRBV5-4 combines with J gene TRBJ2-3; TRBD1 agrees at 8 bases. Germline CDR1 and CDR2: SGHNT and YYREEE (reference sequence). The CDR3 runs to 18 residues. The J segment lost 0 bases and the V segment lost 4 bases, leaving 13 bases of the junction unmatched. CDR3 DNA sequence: TGTGCCAGCAGCGCCTCTGGGACAGGATATGCTAGCACAGATACGCAGTATTTT. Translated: CASSASGTGYASTDTQYF.

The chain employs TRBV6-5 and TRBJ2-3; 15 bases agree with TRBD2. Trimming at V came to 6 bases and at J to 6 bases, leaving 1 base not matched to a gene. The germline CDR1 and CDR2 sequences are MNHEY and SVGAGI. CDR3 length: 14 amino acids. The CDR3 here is CASSGTSGRDTQYF. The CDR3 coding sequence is TGTGCCAGCAGCGGGACTAGCGGGAGGGATACGCAGTATTTT.

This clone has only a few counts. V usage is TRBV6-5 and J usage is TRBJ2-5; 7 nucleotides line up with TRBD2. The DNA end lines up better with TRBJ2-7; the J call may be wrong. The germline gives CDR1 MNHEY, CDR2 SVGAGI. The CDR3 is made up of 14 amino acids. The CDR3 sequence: CASSLGTKSYEQYF. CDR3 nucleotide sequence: TGTGCCAGCAGCCTCGGGACTAAGTCCTACGAGCAGTACTTC.

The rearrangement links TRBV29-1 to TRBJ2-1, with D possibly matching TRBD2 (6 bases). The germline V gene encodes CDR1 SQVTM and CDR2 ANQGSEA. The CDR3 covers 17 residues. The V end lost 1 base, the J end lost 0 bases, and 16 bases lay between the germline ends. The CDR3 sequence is CSVEGGDPTDSYNEQFF. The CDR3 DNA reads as TGCAGCGTTGAAGGGGGGGATCCAACAGACTCCTACAATGAGCAGTTCTTC.